This entry lists 9 T cell receptor beta chains sequenced from one sample in a study of cytomegalovirus exposure and HLA in healthy donors. Vbeta (60) and Jbeta (13) primers were used in the PCR. Libraries were prepared by immunoSEQ multiplex PCR; TCRdb keeps only in-frame clonotypes and omits some of them. The table records 140,000 to 150,000 clones, approximately 63% of them present only once. Sequenced input: PBMCs. These receptors were collected from a woman aged 55-70 years in good health and CMV-seropositive.

This clone was observed a few times. The chain recombines TRBV6-1 with TRBJ1-3; TRBD1 might be the D (5 bases). Germline-derived CDR1 and CDR2 are MNHNS and SASEGT. The CDR3 has 17 amino acids. Deletions cut 3 bases from V and 3 bases from J, with 18 bases between. This CDR3 is CASSDQTWQGYGNTIYF. CDR3 DNA sequence: TGTGCCAGCAGTGACCAAACTTGGCAGGGATATGGAAACACCATATATTTT.

The chain has TRBV2 and TRBJ1-4; 7 bases line up with TRBD1. V trimming: 6 bases; J trimming: 4 bases; junction bases outside the gene matches: 5. This CDR3 is 14 amino acids long. Germline loops: CDR1 SNHLY, CDR2 FYNNEI. The chain's CDR3 is CASSATGYNEKLFF. In DNA, the CDR3 is TGTGCCAGCAGCGCGACAGGGTATAATGAAAAACTGTTTTTT.

The rearrangement uses TRBV7-2 and TRBJ1-5, with a weak D call TRBD1 (6 bases). V lost 3 bases and J lost 0, with 9 bases in between. The CDR3 runs to 15 residues. Germline V gene lookup returns CDR1 SGHTA and CDR2 FQGNSA. The CDR3: CASSLGGGSNQPQHF. The CDR3 bases are TGTGCCAGCAGCTTGGGAGGGGGTAGCAATCAGCCCCAGCATTTT.

Comment on this clone: This CDR3 is also generated by other DNA sequences in the sample. This chain's CDR3 is CASSESGNTEAFF. CDR3 nucleotides: TGTGCCAGCAGTGAGTCGGGGAACACTGAAGCTTTCTTT. This rearrangement joins TRBV6-1 to TRBJ1-1; D call uncertain. Germline values: CDR1 MNHNS, CDR2 SASEGT. The CDR3 consists of 13 residues. Trimming took 3 bases from V and 1 from J, leaving 6 bases between them.

This chain connects TRBV6-5 to TRBJ2-5, with D perhaps TRBD1 (6 bases). Germline CDR1 and CDR2: MNHEY and SVGAGI. The CDR3 runs to 15 residues. Deletions cut 7 bases from V and 3 bases from J, with 18 bases between. DNA for the CDR3: TGTGCCAGCACCCGGGACACGTACGGGGAAGAGACCCAGTACTTC. Translating gives CASTRDTYGEETQYF.

This rearrangement joins TRBV18 to TRBJ2-1; D is undetermined. V lost 5 bases, J lost 5 bases, and 10 bases lay in between. The CDR3 has 13 residues. Germline lookup yields CDR1 KGHSH and CDR2 LQKENI. The CDR3: CASSSYTNNEQFF. CDR3 DNA sequence: TGTGCCAGCTCATCATACACTAACAATGAGCAGTTCTTC. Looking up the rest from reference TRBV18 and TRBJ2-1 gives the full variable domain: NAGVMQNPRHLVRRRGQEARLRCSPMKGHSHVYWYRQLPEEGLKFMVYLQKENIIDESGMPKERFSAEFPKEGPSILRIQQVVRGDSAAYFCASSSYTNNEQFFGPGTRLTVL.

With regard to this clone: This same CDR3 is encoded by further DNA sequences in the sample. V is TRBV2 and J is TRBJ1-1, with unresolved D. Per the germline V gene, CDR1 is SNHLY and CDR2 is FYNNEI. Trimming left V 3 bases short and J 1 base short, with 6 bases between. The CDR3 sequence is 13 residues long. CDR3 bases: TGTGCCAGCAGTGATTCCAGGAACACTGAAGCTTTCTTT. Amino acid sequence: CASSDSRNTEAFF.

V usage is TRBV18 and J usage is TRBJ1-2; a possible D gene is TRBD1 (6 bases). CDR3 size: 13 residues. Germline V gene lookup returns CDR1 KGHSH and CDR2 LQKENI. V was shortened by 5 bases and J by 5 bases, with 12 bases between the two germline ends. CDR3 in amino acids: CASSDLTGYGYTF. The CDR3 DNA is TGTGCCAGCTCAGATCTTACAGGGTATGGCTACACCTTC.

V and J are TRBV5-1 and TRBJ2-2, with TRBD2 as a possible D gene (7 bases). Germline CDR1 SGHRS, CDR2 YFSETQ. Trimming removed 4 bases from V and 0 bases from J, with 13 bases in between. This CDR3 is 16 amino acids long. The DNA for the CDR3 is TGCGCCAGCAGCGGGGGGGCAGCGGCGAACACCGGGGAGCTGTTTTTT. This codes for CASSGGAAANTGELFF.